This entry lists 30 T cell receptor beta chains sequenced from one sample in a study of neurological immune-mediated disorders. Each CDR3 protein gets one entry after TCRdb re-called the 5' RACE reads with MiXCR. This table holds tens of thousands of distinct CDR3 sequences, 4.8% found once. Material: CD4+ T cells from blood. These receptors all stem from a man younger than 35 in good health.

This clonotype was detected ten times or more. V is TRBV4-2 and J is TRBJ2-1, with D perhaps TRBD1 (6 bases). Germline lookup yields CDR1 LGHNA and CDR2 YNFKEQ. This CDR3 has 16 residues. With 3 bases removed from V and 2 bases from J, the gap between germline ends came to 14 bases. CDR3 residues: CASSQNSGEPYNEQFF. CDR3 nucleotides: TGTGCCAGCAGCCAGAACTCAGGGGAACCCTACAATGAGCAGTTCTTC.

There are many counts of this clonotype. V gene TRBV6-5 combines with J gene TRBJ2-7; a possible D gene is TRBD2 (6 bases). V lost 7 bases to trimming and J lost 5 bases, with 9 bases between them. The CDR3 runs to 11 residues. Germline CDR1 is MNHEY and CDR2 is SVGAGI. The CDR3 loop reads CASTRGDEQYF. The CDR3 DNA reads TGTGCCAGCACCCGCGGGGACGAGCAGTACTTC.

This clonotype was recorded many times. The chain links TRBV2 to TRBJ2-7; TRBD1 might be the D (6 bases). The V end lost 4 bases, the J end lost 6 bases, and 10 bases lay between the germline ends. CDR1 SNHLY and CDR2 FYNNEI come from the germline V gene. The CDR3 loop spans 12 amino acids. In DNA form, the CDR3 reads TGTGCCAGCAGTGCGTGGGGGCTCGAGCAGTACTTC. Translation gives CASSAWGLEQYF.

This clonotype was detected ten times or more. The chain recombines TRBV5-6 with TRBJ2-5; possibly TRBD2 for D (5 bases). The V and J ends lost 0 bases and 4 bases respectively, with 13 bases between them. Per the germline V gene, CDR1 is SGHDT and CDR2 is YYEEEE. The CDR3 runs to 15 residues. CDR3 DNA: TGTGCCAGCAGCTTGGAGGGATTACGGGGAGAGACCCAGTACTTC. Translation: CASSLEGLRGETQYF.

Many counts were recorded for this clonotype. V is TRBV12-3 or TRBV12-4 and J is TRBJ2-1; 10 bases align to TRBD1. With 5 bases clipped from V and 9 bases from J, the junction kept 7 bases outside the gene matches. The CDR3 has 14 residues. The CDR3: CASSPRTGGGEQFF. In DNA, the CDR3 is TGTGCCAGCAGTCCCCGGACAGGGGGGGGTGAGCAGTTCTTC.

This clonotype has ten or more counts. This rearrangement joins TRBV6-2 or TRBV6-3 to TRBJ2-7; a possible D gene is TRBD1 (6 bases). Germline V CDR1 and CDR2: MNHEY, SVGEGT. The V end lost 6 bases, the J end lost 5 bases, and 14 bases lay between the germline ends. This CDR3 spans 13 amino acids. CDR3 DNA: TGTGCCAGCAGGGGACAAACATTCGACGAGCAGTACTTC. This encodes CASRGQTFDEQYF.

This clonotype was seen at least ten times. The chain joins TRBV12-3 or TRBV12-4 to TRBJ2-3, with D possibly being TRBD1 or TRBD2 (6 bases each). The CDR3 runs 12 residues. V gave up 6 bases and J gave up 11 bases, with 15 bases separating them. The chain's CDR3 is CASSRLGGGQYF. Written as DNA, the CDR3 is TGTGCCAGCAGCCGTTTGGGGGGCGGGCAGTATTTT.

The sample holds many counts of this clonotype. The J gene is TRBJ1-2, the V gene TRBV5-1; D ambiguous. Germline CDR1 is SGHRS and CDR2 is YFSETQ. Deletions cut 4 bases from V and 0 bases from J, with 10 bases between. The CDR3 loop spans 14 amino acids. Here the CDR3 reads CASSVGGTNYGYTF. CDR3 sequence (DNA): TGCGCCAGCAGCGTCGGAGGAACTAACTATGGCTACACCTTC.

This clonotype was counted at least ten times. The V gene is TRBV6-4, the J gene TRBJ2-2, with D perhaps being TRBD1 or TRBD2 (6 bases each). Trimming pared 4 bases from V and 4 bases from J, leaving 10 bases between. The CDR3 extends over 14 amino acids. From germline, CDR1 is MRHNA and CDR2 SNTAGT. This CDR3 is CASSVEGGTGELFF. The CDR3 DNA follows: TGTGCCAGCAGTGTGGAGGGGGGCACCGGGGAGCTGTTTTTT.

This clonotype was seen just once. In nucleotides, the CDR3 is TGTGCCAGCAGCTTAGTCTTGGGGGGCTCCACTGAAGCTTTCTTT. Protein: CASSLVLGGSTEAFF. The chain employs TRBV7-2 and TRBJ1-1, with a possible D match to TRBD1 (6 bases). Germline CDR1 and CDR2: SGHTA and FQGNSA. There are 15 residues in the CDR3. Deletions cut 1 base from V and 4 bases from J, with 13 bases between.

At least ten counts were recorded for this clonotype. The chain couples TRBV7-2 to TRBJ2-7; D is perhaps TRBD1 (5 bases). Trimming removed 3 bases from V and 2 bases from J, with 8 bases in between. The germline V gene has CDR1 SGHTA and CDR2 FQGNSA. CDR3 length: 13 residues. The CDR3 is CASSFLGAYEQYF. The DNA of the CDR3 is TGTGCCAGCAGCTTTTTAGGGGCCTACGAGCAGTACTTC.

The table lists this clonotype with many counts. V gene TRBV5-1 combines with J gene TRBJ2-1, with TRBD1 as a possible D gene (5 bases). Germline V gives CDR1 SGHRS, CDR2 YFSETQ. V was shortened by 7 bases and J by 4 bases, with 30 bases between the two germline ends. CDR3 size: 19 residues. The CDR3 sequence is CASRLAALQLGQAYNEQFF. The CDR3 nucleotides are TGCGCCAGCCGACTTGCGGCCCTTCAGCTGGGGCAGGCTTACAATGAGCAGTTCTTC.

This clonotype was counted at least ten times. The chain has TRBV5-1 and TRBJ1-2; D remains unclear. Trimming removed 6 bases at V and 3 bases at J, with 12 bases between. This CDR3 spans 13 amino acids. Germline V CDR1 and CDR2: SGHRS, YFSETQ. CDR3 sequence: CASTPGSDYGYTF. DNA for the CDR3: TGCGCCAGCACACCCGGGTCTGACTATGGCTACACCTTC.

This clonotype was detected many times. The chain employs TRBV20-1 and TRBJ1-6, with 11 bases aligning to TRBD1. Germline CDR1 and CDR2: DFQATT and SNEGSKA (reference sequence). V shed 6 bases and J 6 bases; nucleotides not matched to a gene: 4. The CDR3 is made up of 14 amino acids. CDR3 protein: CSAAGQGGNSPLHF. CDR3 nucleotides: TGCAGTGCCGCGGGACAGGGGGGTAATTCACCCCTCCACTTT.

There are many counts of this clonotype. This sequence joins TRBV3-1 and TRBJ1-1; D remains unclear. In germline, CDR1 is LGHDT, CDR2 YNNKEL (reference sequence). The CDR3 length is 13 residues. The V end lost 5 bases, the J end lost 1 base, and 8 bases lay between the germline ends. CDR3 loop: CASSFPGNTEAFF. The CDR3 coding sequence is TGTGCCAGCAGCTTCCCAGGGAACACTGAAGCTTTCTTT.

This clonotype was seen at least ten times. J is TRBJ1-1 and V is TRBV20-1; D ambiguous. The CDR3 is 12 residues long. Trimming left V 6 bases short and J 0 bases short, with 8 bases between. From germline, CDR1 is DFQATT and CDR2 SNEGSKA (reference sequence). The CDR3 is CSARPLNTEAFF. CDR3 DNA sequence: TGCAGTGCCCGACCTCTGAACACTGAAGCTTTCTTT.

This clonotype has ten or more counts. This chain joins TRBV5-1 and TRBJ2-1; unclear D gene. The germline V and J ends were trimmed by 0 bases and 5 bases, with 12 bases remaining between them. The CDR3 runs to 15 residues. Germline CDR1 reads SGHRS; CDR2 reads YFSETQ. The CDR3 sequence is CASSLAPGDHNEQFF. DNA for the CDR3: TGCGCCAGCAGCTTGGCACCAGGCGACCACAATGAGCAGTTCTTC.

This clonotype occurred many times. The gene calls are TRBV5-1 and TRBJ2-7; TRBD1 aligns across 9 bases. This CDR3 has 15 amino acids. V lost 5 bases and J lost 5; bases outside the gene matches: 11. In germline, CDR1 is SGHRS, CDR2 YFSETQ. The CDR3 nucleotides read TGCGCCAGCAGGCTAGCGACGGGACAGGGTGACGAGCAGTACTTC. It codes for CASRLATGQGDEQYF.

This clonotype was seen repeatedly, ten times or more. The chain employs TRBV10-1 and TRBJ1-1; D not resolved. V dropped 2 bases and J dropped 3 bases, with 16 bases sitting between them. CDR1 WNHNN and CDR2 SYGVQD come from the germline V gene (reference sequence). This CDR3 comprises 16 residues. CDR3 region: CASSETRARGDTEAFF. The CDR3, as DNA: TGCGCCAGCAGTGAGACGAGGGCCCGCGGGGACACTGAAGCTTTCTTT.

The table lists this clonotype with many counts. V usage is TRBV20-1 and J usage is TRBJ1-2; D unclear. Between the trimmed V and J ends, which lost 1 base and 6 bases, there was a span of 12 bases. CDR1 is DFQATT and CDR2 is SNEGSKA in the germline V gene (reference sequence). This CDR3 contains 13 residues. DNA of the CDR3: TGCAGTGCTAGAGCTTGGGGTCCGAATGGCTACACCTTC. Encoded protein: CSARAWGPNGYTF.

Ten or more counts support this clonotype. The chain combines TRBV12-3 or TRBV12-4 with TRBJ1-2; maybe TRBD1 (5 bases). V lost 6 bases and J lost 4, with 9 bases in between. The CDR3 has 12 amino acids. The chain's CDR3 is CASRRDGYGYTF. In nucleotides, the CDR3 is TGTGCCAGCAGGCGGGACGGCTATGGCTACACCTTC.

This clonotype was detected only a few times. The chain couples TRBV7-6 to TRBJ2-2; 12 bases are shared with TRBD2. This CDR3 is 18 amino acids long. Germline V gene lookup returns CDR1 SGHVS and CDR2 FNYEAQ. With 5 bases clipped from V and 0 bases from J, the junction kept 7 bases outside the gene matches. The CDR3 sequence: CASSVSSGGASNTGELFF. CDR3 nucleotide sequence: TGTGCCAGCAGCGTATCTAGCGGGGGGGCCTCGAACACCGGGGAGCTGTTTTTT. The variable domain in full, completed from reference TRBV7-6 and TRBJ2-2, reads GAGVSQSPRYKVTKRGQDVALRCDPISGHVSLYWYRQALGQGPEFLTYFNYEAQQDKSGLPNDRFSAERPEGSISTLTIQRTEQRDSAMYRCASSVSSGGASNTGELFFGEGSRLTVL.

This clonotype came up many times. CDR3 nucleotide sequence: TGTGCCAGCACCCGATTGGCGGCAGGGGACAATGAGCAGTTCTTC. Protein product: CASTRLAAGDNEQFF. The chain employs TRBV5-5 and TRBJ2-1; maybe TRBD1 (6 bases). CDR1 SGHKS and CDR2 YYEKEE come from the germline V gene (reference sequence). With 6 bases removed from V and 5 bases from J, the gap between germline ends came to 18 bases. There are 15 residues in the CDR3.

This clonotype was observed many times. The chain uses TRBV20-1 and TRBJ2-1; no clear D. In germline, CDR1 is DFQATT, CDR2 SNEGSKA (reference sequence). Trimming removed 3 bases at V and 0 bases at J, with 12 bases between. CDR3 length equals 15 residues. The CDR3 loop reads CSARPTVSSYNEQFF. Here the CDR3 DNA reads TGCAGTGCTAGGCCAACTGTAAGCTCCTACAATGAGCAGTTCTTC.

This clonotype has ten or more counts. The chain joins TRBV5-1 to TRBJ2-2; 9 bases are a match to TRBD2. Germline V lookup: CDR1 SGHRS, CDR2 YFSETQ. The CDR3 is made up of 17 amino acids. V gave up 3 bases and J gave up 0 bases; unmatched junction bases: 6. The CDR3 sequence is CASSSTSGTPNTGELFF. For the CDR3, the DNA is TGCGCCAGCAGCTCGACTAGCGGAACGCCGAACACCGGGGAGCTGTTTTTT.

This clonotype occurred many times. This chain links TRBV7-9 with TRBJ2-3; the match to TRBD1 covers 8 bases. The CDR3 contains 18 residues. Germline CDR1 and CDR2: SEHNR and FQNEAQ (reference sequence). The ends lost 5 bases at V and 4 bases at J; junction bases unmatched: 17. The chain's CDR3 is CASSPTKGQVVFADTQYF. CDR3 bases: TGTGCCAGCAGCCCCACCAAGGGACAGGTGGTATTCGCAGATACGCAGTATTTT.

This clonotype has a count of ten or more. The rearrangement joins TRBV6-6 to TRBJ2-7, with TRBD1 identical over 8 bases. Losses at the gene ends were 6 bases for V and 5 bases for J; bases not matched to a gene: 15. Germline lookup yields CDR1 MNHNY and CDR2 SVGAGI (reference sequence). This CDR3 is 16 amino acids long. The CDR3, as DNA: TGTGCCAGCAGCCGCGGCAGGGGGCCGATCATTGACGAGCAGTACTTC. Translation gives CASSRGRGPIIDEQYF.

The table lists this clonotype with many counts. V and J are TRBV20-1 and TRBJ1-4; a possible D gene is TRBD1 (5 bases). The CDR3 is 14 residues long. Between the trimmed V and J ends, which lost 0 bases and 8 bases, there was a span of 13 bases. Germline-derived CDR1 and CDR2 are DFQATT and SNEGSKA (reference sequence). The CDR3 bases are TGCAGTGCTAGAGATCCCAGGGAAGGCGAAAAACTGTTTTTT. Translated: CSARDPREGEKLFF.

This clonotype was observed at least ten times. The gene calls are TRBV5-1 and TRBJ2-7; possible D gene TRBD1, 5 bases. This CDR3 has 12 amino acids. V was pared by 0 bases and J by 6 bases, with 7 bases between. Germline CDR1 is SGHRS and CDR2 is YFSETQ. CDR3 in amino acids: CASSLAGREQYF. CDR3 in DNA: TGCGCCAGCAGCTTGGCAGGGCGCGAGCAGTACTTC.

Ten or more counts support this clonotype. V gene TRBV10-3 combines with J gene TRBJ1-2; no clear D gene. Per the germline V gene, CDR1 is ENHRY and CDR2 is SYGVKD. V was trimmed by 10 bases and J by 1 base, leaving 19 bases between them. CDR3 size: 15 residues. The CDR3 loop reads CATAQSQPINYGYTF. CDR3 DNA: TGTGCCACCGCCCAGTCGCAGCCGATTAACTATGGCTACACCTTC.